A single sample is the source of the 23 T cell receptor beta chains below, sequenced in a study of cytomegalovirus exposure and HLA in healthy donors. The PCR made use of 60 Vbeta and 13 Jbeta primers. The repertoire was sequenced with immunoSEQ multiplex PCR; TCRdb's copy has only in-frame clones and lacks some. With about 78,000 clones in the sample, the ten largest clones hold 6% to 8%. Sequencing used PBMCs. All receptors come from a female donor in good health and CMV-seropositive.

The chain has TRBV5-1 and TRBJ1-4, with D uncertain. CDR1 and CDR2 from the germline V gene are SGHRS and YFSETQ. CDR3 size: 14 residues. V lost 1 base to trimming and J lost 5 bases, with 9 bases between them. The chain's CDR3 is CASSLHTGNEKLFF. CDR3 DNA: TGCGCCAGCAGCTTGCACACCGGGAATGAAAAACTGTTTTTT.

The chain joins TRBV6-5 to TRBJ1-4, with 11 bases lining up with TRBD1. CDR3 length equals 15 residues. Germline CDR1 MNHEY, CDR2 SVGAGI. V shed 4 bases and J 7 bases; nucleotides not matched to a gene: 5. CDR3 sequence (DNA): TGTGCCAGCAGTTCGGACAGGGGGCGAGGTGAAAAACTGTTTTTT. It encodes CASSSDRGRGEKLFF.

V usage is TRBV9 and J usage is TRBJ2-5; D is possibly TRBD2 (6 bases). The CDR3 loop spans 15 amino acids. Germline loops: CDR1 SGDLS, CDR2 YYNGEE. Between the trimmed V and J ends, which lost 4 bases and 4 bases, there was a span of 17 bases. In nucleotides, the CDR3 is TGTGCCAGCAGCCCTGGGGGACTTCGGAGAGAGACCCAGTACTTC. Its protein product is CASSPGGLRRETQYF.

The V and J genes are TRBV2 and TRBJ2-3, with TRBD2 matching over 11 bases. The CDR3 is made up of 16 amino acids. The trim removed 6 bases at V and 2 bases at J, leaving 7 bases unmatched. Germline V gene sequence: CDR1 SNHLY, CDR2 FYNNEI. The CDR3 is CASSPTSGENTDTQYF. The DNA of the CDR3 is TGTGCCAGCAGCCCGACTAGCGGGGAGAACACAGATACGCAGTATTTT. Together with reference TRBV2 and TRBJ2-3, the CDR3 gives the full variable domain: EPEVTQTPSHQVTQMGQEVILRCVPISNHLYFYWYRQILGQKVEFLVSFYNNEISEKSEIFDDQFSVERPDGSNFTLKIRSTKLEDSAMYFCASSPTSGENTDTQYFGPGTRLTVL.

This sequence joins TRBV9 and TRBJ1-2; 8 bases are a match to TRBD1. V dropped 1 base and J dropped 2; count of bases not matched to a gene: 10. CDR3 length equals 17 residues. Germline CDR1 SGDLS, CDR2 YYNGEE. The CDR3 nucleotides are TGTGCCAGCAGCGTAACCCCCGGACAGGGCGGGAACTATGGCTACACCTTC. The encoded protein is CASSVTPGQGGNYGYTF.

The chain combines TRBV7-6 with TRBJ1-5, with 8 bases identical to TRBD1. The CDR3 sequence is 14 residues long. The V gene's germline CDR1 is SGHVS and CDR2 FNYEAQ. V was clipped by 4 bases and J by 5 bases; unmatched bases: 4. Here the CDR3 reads CASSWQGADQPQHF. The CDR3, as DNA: TGTGCCAGCAGCTGGCAGGGGGCAGATCAGCCCCAGCATTTT.

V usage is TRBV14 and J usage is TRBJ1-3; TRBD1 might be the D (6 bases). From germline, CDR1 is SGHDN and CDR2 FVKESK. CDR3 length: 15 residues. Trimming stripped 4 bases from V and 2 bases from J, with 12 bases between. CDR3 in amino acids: CASSRGGSPGNTIYF. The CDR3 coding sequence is TGTGCCAGCAGCCGAGGGGGATCTCCTGGAAACACCATATATTTT.

CDR3 sequence reads: CASSGQGSAEQYF. CDR3 DNA: TGTGCCAGCAGCGGACAGGGATCGGCCGAGCAGTACTTC. The J gene is TRBJ2-7, the V gene TRBV9, with 7 bases fitting TRBD1. Trimming removed 3 bases from V and 6 bases from J; junction bases left unmatched: 6. This CDR3 contains 13 residues. The germline V gene has CDR1 SGDLS and CDR2 YYNGEE. The full variable domain, completed using reference TRBV9 and TRBJ2-7, is DSGVTQTPKHLITATGQRVTLRCSPRSGDLSVYWYQQSLDQGLQFLIQYYNGEERAKGNILERFSAQQFPDLHSELNLSSLELGDSALYFCASSGQGSAEQYFGPGTRLTVT.

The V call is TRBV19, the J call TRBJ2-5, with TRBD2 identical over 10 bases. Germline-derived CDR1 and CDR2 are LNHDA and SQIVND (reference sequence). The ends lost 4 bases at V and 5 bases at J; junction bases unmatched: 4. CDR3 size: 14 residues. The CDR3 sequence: CASSTATSGETQYF. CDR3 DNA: TGTGCCAGTAGTACCGCGACTAGCGGGGAGACCCAGTACTTC.

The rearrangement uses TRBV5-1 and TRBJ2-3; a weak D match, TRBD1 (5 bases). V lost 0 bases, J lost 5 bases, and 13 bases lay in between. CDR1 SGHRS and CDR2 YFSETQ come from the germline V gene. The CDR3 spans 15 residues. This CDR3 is CASSLEGVRRDTQYF. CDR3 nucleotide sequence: TGCGCCAGCAGCTTGGAAGGGGTCAGGCGAGATACGCAGTATTTT.

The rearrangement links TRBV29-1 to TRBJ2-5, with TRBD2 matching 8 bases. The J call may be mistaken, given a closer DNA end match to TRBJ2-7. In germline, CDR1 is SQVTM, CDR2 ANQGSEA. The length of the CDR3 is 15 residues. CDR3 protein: CSVDVETGGSYEQYF. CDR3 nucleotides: TGCAGCGTTGATGTTGAAACGGGAGGGTCCTACGAGCAGTACTTC.

Written as DNA, the CDR3 is TGTGCCACCAGCGACAGGAGGGGAGGGGAGACCCAGTACTTC. Amino acid sequence: CATSDRRGGETQYF. This chain uses TRBV15 with TRBJ2-5; possibly TRBD2 for D (7 bases). CDR3 size: 14 residues. Trimming cost V 5 bases and J 5 bases, with 15 bases left between them. Germline V gives CDR1 LNHNV, CDR2 YYDKDF (reference sequence).

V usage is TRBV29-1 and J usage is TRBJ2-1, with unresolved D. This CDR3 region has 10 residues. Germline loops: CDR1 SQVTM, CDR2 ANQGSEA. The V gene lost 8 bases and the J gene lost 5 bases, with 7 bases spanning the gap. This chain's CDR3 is CSSSNNEQFF. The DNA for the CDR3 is TGCAGCTCATCAAACAATGAGCAGTTCTTC.

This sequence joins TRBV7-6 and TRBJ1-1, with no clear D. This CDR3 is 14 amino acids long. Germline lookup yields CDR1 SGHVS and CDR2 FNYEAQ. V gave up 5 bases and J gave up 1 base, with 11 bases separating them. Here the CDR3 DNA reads TGTGCCAGCAGCCCTTCTTACTCGAACACTGAAGCTTTCTTT. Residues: CASSPSYSNTEAFF. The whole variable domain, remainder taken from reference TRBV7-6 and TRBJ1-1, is GAGVSQSPRYKVTKRGQDVALRCDPISGHVSLYWYRQALGQGPEFLTYFNYEAQQDKSGLPNDRFSAERPEGSISTLTIQRTEQRDSAMYRCASSPSYSNTEAFFGQGTRLTVV.

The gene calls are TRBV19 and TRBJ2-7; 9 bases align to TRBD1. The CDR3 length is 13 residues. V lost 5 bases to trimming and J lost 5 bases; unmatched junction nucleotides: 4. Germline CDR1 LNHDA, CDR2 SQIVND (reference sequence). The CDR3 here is CASSLRDRDEQYF. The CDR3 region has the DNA TGTGCCAGTAGTCTCCGGGACAGGGACGAGCAGTACTTC.

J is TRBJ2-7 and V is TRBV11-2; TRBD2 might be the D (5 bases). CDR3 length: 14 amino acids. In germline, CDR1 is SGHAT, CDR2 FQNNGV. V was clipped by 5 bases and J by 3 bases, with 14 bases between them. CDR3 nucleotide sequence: TGTGCCAGCAGCACCGGGATTGATTTCTACGAGCAGTACTTC. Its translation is CASSTGIDFYEQYF.

The CDR3 spells CASRSNSAYEQYF. CDR3 DNA: TGTGCAAGTCGATCAAACAGTGCCTACGAGCAGTACTTC. The chain employs TRBV12-2 and TRBJ2-7; the DNA was not compared with TRBD1, the D call given in the table. TRBV12-2 is listed as a pseudogene. This CDR3 is built from 13 residues.

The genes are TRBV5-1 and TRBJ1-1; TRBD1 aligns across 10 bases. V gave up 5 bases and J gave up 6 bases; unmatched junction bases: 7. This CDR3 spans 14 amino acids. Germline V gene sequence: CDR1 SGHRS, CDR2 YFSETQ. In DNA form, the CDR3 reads TGCGCCAGCAGTTGGGGACAGGGGACCCCTGAAGCTTTCTTT. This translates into CASSWGQGTPEAFF.

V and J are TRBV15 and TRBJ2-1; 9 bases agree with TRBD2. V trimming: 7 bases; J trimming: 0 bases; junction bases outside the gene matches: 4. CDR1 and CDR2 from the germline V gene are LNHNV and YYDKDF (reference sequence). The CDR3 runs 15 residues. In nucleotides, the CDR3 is TGTGCCACCACCGATAGCGGGAGCTCCTACAATGAGCAGTTCTTC. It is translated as CATTDSGSSYNEQFF.

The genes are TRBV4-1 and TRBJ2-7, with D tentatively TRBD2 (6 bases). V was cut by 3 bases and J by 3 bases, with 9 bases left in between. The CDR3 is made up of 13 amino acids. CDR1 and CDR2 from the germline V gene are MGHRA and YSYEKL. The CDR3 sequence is CASSHGRGYEQYF. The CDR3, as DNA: TGCGCCAGCAGCCACGGGAGAGGCTACGAGCAGTACTTC.

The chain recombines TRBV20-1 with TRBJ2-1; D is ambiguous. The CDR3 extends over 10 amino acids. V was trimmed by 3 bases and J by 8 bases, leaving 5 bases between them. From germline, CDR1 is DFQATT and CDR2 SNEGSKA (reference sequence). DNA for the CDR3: TGCAGTGCTAGTGAGGATGAGCAGTTCTTC. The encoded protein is CSASEDEQFF.

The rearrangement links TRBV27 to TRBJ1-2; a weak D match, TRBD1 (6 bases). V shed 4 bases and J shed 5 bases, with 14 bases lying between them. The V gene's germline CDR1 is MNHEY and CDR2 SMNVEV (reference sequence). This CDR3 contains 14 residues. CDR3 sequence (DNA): TGTGCCAGCAGTTCAGGGAGGGGGTTTTATGGCTACACCTTC. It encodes CASSSGRGFYGYTF.

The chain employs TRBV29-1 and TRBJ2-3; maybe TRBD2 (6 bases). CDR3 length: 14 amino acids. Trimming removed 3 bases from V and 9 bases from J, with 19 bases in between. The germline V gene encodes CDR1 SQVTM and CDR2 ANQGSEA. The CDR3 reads CSVEFGSDPRTQYF. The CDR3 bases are TGCAGCGTTGAGTTCGGGAGTGACCCCAGAACGCAGTATTTT.